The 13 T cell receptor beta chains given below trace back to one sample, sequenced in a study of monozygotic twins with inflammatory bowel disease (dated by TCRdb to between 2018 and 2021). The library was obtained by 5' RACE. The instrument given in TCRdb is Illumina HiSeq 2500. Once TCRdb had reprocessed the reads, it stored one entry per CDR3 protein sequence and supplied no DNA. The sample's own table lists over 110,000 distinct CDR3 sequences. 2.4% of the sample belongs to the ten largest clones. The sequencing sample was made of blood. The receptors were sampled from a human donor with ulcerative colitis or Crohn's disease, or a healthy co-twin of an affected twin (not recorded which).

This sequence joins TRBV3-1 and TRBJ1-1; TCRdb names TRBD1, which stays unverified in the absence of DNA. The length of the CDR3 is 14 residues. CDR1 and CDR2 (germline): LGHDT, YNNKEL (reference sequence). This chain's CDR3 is CASSQKGGGPAAFF.

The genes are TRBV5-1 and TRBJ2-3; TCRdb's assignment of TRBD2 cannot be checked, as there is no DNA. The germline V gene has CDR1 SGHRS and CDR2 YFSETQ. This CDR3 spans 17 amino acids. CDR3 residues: CASSLEGLAASTDTQYF.

The CDR3 here is CASWDYDYEQYF. This rearrangement joins TRBV6-6 to TRBJ2-7; TCRdb's D call of TRBD2 is untestable without DNA. The CDR3 length is 12 residues. From germline, CDR1 is MNHNY and CDR2 SVGAGI (reference sequence).

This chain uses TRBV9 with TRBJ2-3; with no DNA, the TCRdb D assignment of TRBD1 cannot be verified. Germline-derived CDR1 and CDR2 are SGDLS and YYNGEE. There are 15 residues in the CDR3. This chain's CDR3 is CASSGSGGGTDTQYF.

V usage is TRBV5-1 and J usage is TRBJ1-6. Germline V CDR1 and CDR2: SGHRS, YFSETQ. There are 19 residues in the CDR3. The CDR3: CASITAGETRGSYNSPLHF.

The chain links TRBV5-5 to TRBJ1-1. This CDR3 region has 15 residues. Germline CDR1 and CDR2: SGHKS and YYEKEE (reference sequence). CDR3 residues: CASSLEWLHGTEAFF. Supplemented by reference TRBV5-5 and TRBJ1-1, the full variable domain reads DAGVTQSPTHLIKTRGQQVTLRCSPISGHKSVSWYQQVLGQGPQFIFQYYEKEERGRGNFPDRFSARQFPNYSSELNVNALLLGDSALYLCASSLEWLHGTEAFFGQGTRLTVV.

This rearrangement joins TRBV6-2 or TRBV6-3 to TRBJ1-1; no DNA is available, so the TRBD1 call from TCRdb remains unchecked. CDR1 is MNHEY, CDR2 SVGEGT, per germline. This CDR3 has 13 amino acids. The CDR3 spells CASRHGGDNEAFF.

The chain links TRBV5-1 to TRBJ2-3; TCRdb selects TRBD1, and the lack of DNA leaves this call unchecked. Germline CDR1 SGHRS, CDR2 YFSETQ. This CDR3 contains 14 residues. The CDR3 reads CASRRDPITDTQYF.

This CDR3 reads CATSDRGGPDTQYF. The chain joins TRBV24-1 to TRBJ2-3; checking the TCRdb D call of TRBD1 is not possible without DNA. The length of the CDR3 is 14 residues. The germline gives CDR1 KGHDR, CDR2 SFDVKD.

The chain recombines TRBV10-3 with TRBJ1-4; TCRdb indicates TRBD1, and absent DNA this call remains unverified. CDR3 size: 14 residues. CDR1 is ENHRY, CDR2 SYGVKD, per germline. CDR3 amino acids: CAISPGTGNEKLFF.

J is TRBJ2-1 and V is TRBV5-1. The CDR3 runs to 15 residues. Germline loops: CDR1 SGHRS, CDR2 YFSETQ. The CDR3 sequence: CASSLTAVGDNEQFF.

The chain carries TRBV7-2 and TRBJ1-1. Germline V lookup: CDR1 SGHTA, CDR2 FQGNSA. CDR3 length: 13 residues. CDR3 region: CASSFERNTEAFF.

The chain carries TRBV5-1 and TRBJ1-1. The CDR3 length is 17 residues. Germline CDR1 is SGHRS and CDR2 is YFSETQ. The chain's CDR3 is CASSLGARRDMNTEAFF.